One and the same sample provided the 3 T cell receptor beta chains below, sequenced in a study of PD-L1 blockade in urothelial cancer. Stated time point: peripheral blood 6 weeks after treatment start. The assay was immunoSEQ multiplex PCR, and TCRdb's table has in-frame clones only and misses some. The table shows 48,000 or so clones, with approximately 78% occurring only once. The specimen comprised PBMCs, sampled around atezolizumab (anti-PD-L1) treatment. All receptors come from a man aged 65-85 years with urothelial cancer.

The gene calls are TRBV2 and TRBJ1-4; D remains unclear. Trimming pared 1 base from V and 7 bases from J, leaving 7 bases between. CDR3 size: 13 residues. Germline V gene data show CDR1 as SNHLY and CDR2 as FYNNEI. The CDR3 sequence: CASSEGASEKLFF. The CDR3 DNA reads TGTGCCAGCAGTGAAGGAGCGAGTGAAAAACTGTTTTTT.

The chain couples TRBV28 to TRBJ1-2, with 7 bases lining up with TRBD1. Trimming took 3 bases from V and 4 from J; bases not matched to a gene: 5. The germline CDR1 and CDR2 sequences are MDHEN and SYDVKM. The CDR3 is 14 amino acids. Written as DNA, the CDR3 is TGTGCCAGCAGTTTGGACAGGACGATCTATGGCTACACCTTC. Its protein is CASSLDRTIYGYTF.

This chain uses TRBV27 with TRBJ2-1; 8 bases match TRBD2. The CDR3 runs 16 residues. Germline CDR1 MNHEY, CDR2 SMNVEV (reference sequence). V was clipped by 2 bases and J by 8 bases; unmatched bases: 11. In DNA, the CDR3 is TGTGCCAGCAGTTTAGTGCGGGGGGCGCAAACTCATGAGCAGTTCTTC. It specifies CASSLVRGAQTHEQFF.